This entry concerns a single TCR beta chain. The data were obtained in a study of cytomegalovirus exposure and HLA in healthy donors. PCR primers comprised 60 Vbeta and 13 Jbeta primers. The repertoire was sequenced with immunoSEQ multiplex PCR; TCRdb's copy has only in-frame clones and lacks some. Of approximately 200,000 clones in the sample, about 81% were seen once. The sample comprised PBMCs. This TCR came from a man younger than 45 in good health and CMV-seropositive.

As DNA, the CDR3 is TGTGCCAGCAGTCTAACCCCCTACCCTAACTATGGCTACACCTTC. Residues: CASSLTPYPNYGYTF. J is TRBJ1-2 and V is TRBV28; D unresolved. Germline CDR1 MDHEN, CDR2 SYDVKM. This CDR3 spans 15 amino acids. The ends were cut back, 5 bases at V and 0 bases at J, with 13 bases in the middle.